This TCR beta chain was identified in a study of blood T cell repertoires in COVID-19 (dated by TCRdb to the early 2020s). At the level of the whole study: Collaborator samples came from the United States, Italy and Spain and covered acute and convalescent phases of COVID-19. Deeply sampled blood TCRbeta repertoires from subjects exposed to, actively infected with, or recovered from COVID-19 were included in the dataset. The samples were drawn from the first 160 participants of the ongoing ImmuneRACE study and from over a thousand subjects provided by 6 global collaborators. Where available, HLA class I and class II types were taken from metadata supplied by the sample provider and were not determined by assay-based typing. Sample metadata almost always included a de-identified subject ID, COVID-19 status, age in years and sex. The repertoires were made available in a free public database intended to serve as a resource for research on the immune response to SARS-CoV-2. The material from the prospective study consisted of cDNA or gDNA derived from T cells, B-cell-depleted T cells, or PBMCs.

A remark on this clone: Its antigen is still unknown. Base qualities are not recorded, but no much larger clone differs from it by a single base.

What the study reported, not specific to this receptor: The quantity of clinical and demographic metadata differed by source and by participant and was supplied without curation.

Collaborating institutions collected whole blood in K2EDTA tubes following their own protocols. For TCRbeta analysis, collaborator samples were shipped as frozen whole blood, as isolated PBMCs, or as DNA extracted from either sample type. As encoded in the germline V gene, CDR1 is SGHRS while CDR2 is YFSETQ. A distance of 16 bases separates the germline ends of V and J, which lose 2 bases and 7 bases respectively. The CDR3 measures 15 amino acids from cysteine to phenylalanine. The CDR3 DNA has 45 bases and is translated from base 1. TCRbeta CDR3 regions were amplified from genomic DNA using the immunoSEQ Assay, a bias-controlled multiplex PCR. For the original study's pipeline: Within the assay, amplification of reference gene primers was used to estimate how many nucleated cells each sample contained. To quantify the absolute abundance of each unique TCRbeta CDR3 rearrangement, sequence reads were collapsed and filtered. For each sample, productive Simpson clonality was calculated by taking the square root of Simpson's diversity index across productive rearrangements. TCRdb stores this immuneACCESS table with in-frame sequences only. Part of the clones is absent; in the studies checked, under half of the shortfall reflects unresolved V genes, and no reason is known for the rest. That table furnishes V, J and clone size, whereas the DNA furnished D and trimming. This sample has about 74,000 clones in its table, and under 85% of those were observed once. The ten largest make up about an eighth of the sample.

The receptor was derived from a human donor in a cohort sampled during active COVID-19. Sequenced sample: peripheral blood. The sequence is built from TRBV5-1 and TRBJ2-1; TRBD2 is a possible D gene, resting on 6 matching bases. For the CDR3, the sequence is CASSLEPGLANEQFF. The nucleotide sequence reads TGCGCCAGCAGCTTAGAACCGGGACTTGCTAATGAGCAGTTCTTC.